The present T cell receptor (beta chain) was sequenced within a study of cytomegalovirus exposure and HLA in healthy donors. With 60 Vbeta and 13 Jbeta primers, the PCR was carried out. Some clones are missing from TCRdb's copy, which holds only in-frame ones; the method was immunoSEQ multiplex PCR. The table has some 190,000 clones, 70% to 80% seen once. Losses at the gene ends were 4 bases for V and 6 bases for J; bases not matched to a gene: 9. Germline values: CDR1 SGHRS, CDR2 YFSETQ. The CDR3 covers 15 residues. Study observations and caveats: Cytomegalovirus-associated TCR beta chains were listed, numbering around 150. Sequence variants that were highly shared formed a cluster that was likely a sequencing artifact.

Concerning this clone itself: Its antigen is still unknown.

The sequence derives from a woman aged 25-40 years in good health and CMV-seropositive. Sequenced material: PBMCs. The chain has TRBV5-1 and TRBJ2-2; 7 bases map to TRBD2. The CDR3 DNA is TGCGCCAGCAGCCCGGGGCTAGCGGCTGCCGGGGAGCTGTTTTTT. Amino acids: CASSPGLAAAGELFF.